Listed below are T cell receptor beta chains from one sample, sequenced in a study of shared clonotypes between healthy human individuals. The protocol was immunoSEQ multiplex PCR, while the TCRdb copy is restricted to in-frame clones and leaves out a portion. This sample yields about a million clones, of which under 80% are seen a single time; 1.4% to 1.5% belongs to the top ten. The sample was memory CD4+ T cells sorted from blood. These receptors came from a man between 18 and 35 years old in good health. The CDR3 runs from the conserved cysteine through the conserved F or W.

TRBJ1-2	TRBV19	CASSPGAGVRYGYTF
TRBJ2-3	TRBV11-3	CASSPRGGTDTQYF
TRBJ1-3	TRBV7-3	CASSRTGGNTIYF
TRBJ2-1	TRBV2	CASSEEVAGYNEQFF
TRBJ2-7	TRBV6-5	CASTQDRGTYEQYF
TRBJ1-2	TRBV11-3	CASRGEAGHYYGYTF
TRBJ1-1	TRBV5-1	CASSSGQGRTEAFF
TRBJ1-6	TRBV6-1	CASSDLRGQQVDSPLHF
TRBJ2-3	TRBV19	CASSSGGVSDTQYF
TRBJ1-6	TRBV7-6	CASSFGVGNNSPLHF
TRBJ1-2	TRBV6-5	CASRATGTAYGYTF
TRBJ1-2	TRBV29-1	CSVQGGYGYTF
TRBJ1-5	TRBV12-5	CASGWGSLNQPQHF
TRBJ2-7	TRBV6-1	CASRDFYYEQYF
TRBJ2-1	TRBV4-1	CASSQDRAPGEQFF
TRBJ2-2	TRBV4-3	CASSQDRVETGELFF
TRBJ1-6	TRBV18	CASSPVTGYNSPLHF
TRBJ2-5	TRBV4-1	CASRGQGGETQYF
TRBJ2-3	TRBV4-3	CASSLSGRALTDTQYF
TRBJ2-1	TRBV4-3	CASSQELAGVRNEQFF
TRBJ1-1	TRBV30	CAWSETGEAFF
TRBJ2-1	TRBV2	CASNGEGVTGSYNEQFF
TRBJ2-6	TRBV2	CASSVSSGANVLTF
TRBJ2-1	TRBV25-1	CASSAPGGGYNEQFF
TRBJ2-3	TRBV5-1	CASSLDGGTDTQYF
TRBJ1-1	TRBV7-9	CASSYQNTEAFF
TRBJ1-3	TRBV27	CASRPKGGSETGSGNTIYF
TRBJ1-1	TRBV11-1	CASSLNLMNTEAFF
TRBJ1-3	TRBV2	CASSEWDSGNTIYF
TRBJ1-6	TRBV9	CASSVDEGINSPLHF
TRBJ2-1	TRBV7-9	CASSLLPLLEQFF
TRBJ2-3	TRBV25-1	CASSDLAGRRGGTDTQYF
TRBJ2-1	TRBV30	CAWTAGLPGDEQFF
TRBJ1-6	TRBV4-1	CASSQVSGTGNSPLHF
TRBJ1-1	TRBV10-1	CASSESGRGNTEAFF
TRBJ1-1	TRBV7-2	CASSLGMGEGEAFF
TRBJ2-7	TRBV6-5	CASRKAFGGAYEQYF
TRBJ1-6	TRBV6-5	CASLRDGNSPLHF
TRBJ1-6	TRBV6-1	CASSDWTGSNSPLHF
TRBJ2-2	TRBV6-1	CASSERGGQRANTGELFF
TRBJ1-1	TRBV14	CASSRQGGSGTEAFF
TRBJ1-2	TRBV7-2	CASSWGQANYGYTF
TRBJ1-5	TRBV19	CASSMFLSHQPQHF
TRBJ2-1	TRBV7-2	CASSLMAGGYNEQFF